The rows below give T cell receptor beta chains drawn from one sample of a study of Ad26.COV2.S vaccination and SARS-CoV-2 variants. Here immunoSEQ multiplex PCR was the method, and the copy in TCRdb shows in-frame clones only, minus some. Of about 330,000 clones in the sample, roughly 88% were seen once. The material was peripheral blood, obtained in a trial of Ad26.COV2.S vaccine versus placebo. The receptor source for this set is a person between 18 and 59 years old who received the Ad26.COV2.S COVID-19 vaccine or a placebo. CDR3s include the opening cysteine and the closing phenylalanine or tryptophan. A D gene is named only where the DNA matches it firmly. Size tells how often a clone was seen (once, few, many) or the class of an expanded clone, and some rows leave it out.

v_gene	j_gene	d_gene	abundance	CDR3aa	CDR3nt
TRBV7-2	TRBJ2-3	TRBD2	.	CATLFGRGSTDTQYF	TGTGCCACCCTATTCGGGCGGGGGAGCACAGATACGCAGTATTTT
TRBV19	TRBJ1-6	.	.	CASSTRRGSLHF	TGTGCCAGTAGTACCCGCAGGGGTTCCCTCCACTTT
TRBV19	TRBJ1-5	.	.	CASSIIWENQPQHF	TGTGCCAGTAGTATTATTTGGGAGAATCAGCCCCAGCATTTT
TRBV15	TRBJ1-4	.	.	CATSRDPAGATNEKLFF	TGTGCCACCAGCAGAGATCCTGCAGGGGCTACTAATGAAAAACTGTTTTTT
TRBV15	TRBJ2-2	.	.	CATSSTPGTPNTGELFF	TGTGCCACCAGCAGCACCCCGGGAACTCCAAACACCGGGGAGCTGTTTTTT
TRBV7-8	TRBJ1-4	.	.	CASSLGNLPGTNEKLFF	TGTGCCAGCAGCTTAGGAAACCTCCCAGGGACTAATGAAAAACTGTTTTTT
TRBV19	TRBJ2-1	TRBD1	.	CASSIGTGGGRSYNEQFF	TGTGCCAGTAGTATCGGGACAGGGGGCGGACGCTCCTACAATGAGCAGTTCTTC
TRBV30	TRBJ1-3	.	.	CAWDGLRSSGNTIYF	TGTGCCTGGGATGGACTGAGGAGCTCTGGAAACACCATATATTTT
TRBV7-9	TRBJ2-5	.	once	CASSWAGEETQYF	TGTGCCAGCAGCTGGGCGGGTGAAGAGACCCAGTACTTC
TRBV12-5	TRBJ2-1	TRBD2	.	CASGSGGGTSVNEQFF	TGTGCTAGTGGTTCCGGGGGGGGAACTAGCGTCAATGAGCAGTTCTTC
TRBV5-1	TRBJ1-1	.	.	CASTPDSVGWDTEAFF	TGCGCCAGCACCCCGGACAGTGTAGGATGGGACACTGAAGCTTTCTTT
TRBV4-1	TRBJ2-7	TRBD1	.	CASSQLPGQGEIYEQYF	TGCGCCAGCAGCCAGCTCCCGGGACAGGGTGAGATCTACGAGCAGTACTTC
TRBV7-8	TRBJ1-2	.	few	CASSLVFLETANYGYTF	TGTGCCAGCAGCTTAGTTTTTTTGGAGACAGCTAACTATGGCTACACCTTC
TRBV5-6	TRBJ2-2	.	.	CASSLARARVGRDTGELFF	TGTGCCAGCAGCTTGGCCAGGGCCAGGGTTGGTAGAGACACCGGGGAGCTGTTTTTT
TRBV27	TRBJ2-3	TRBD2	once	CASSLSASGGAGDTQYF	TGTGCCAGCAGTTTATCGGCTAGCGGGGGGGCAGGCGATACGCAGTATTTT
TRBV2	TRBJ2-5	.	.	CASSDYEGRNYQETQYF	TGTGCCAGCAGTGATTATGAGGGACGTAACTACCAAGAGACCCAGTACTTC
TRBV12-3/TRBV12-4	TRBJ1-2	.	.	CASSPAVNYGYTF	TGTGCCAGCTCTCCTGCAGTTAACTATGGCTACACCTTC
TRBV19	TRBJ2-2	TRBD2	once	CASKRGGSIAGELFF	TGTGCCAGTAAAAGGGGCGGGAGCATTGCCGGGGAGCTGTTTTTT
TRBV6-2/TRBV6-3	TRBJ1-2	TRBD1	.	CASSLPKGDRGHQTFYGYTF	TGTGCCAGCAGTCTACCTAAAGGCGACAGGGGTCATCAAACCTTCTATGGCTACACCTTC
TRBV16	TRBJ1-1	.	.	CASSQSGDRAFF	TGTGCCAGCAGCCAATCGGGAGACCGAGCTTTCTTT
TRBV2	TRBJ2-3	.	.	CASGSRLPTDTQYF	TGTGCCAGCGGATCCAGGCTACCCACAGATACGCAGTATTTT
TRBV16	TRBJ1-5	.	.	CASRREISNQPQHF	TGTGCCAGCCGCCGGGAAATTAGCAATCAGCCCCAGCATTTT
TRBV6-2/TRBV6-3	TRBJ2-7	.	.	CASSYTEGSLGYEQYF	TGTGCCAGCAGTTACACTGAGGGGTCCCTCGGTTACGAGCAGTACTTC